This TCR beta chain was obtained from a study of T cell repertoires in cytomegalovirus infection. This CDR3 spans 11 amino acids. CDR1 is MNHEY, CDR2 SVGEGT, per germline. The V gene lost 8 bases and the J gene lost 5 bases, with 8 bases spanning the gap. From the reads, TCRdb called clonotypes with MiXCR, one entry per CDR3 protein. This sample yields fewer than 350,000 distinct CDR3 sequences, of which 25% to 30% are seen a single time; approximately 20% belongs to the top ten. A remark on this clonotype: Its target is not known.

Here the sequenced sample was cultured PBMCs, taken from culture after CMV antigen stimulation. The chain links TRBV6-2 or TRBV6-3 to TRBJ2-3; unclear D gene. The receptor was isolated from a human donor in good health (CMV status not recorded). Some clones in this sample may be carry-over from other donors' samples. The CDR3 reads CASLKGDTQYF. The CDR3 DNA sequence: TGTGCCAGCCTAAAGGGAGATACGCAGTATTTT.